One sample yielded the 16 T cell receptor beta chains listed below, sequenced in a study of technical replicates of blood from a few donors. Here immunoSEQ multiplex PCR was the method, and the copy in TCRdb shows in-frame clones only, minus some. The sample carries 100,000 or so clones, 96% recorded once. Input material: T cells isolated from PBMCs. Receptors were obtained from a human donor in good health.

The chain combines TRBV29-1 with TRBJ2-2; D is uncertain. V lost 3 bases and J 4 bases, leaving 15 bases between the germline ends. Germline lookup yields CDR1 SQVTM and CDR2 ANQGSEA. The length of the CDR3 is 15 residues. CDR3 protein: CSVESAGGLTGELFF. The DNA for the CDR3 is TGCAGCGTTGAGAGCGCCGGCGGTCTCACCGGGGAGCTGTTTTTT.

With regard to this clone: One end of the junction fails to match germline, which may point to a read error. The V and J genes are TRBV13 and TRBJ2-7; TRBD1 might be the D (6 bases). CDR1 PRHDT and CDR2 FYEKMQ come from the germline V gene (reference sequence). The CDR3 consists of 18 residues. The CDR3 bases are TGTGCCAGCAGCTTAAGGACAGACCCATTTAAGACCTCCTTCGAGCAGTACTTC. It yields the protein CASSLRTDPFKTSFEQYF. The whole variable domain, filled in from reference TRBV13 and TRBJ2-7, reads AAGVIQSPRHLIKEKRETATLKCYPIPRHDTVYWYQQGPGQDPQFLISFYEKMQSDKGSIPDRFSAQQFSDYHSELNMSSLELGDSALYFCASSLRTDPFKTSFEQYFGPGTRLTVT.

The chain carries TRBV28 and TRBJ2-1, with 12 bases lining up with TRBD2. V was pared by 0 bases and J by 12 bases, with 9 bases of the junction left unmatched. Germline-derived CDR1 and CDR2 are MDHEN and SYDVKM. This CDR3 contains 16 residues. Here the CDR3 DNA reads TGTGCCAGCAGTTTATGGCTAGCGGGAGGGCCTGGAGTGCAGTTCTTC. This sequence encodes CASSLWLAGGPGVQFF.

The count of this clone is one. The rearrangement links TRBV7-8 to TRBJ2-2; a weak D match, TRBD1 (6 bases). The V end lost 1 base, the J end lost 4 bases, and 10 bases lay between the germline ends. The CDR3 totals 15 residues. Looked up from germline, CDR1 is SGHVS and CDR2 is FQNEAQ. CDR3 bases: TGTGCCAGCAGCTTAGGGGGGCAGGGCACCGGGGAGCTGTTTTTT. Translating gives CASSLGGQGTGELFF.

This chain connects TRBV4-1 to TRBJ1-2; the D gene is possibly TRBD1 (5 bases). Germline V gives CDR1 MGHRA, CDR2 YSYEKL. V lost 0 bases and J 5 bases, leaving 16 bases between the germline ends. The CDR3 sequence is 16 residues long. This CDR3 reads CASSQDQQGGGYGYTF. The CDR3 bases are TGCGCCAGCAGCCAAGATCAGCAGGGCGGTGGGTATGGCTACACCTTC.

This sequence joins TRBV2 and TRBJ2-5; D unresolved. Germline V CDR1 and CDR2: SNHLY, FYNNEI. The CDR3 loop spans 10 amino acids. The V gene lost 10 bases and the J gene lost 5 bases, with 8 bases spanning the gap. CDR3 protein: CANQRETQYF. CDR3 nucleotides: TGTGCCAACCAACGGGAGACCCAGTACTTC.

To note about this clone: Germline and junction disagree at one end, which may indicate a read error. The V and J genes are TRBV4-1 and TRBJ2-5; D might be TRBD1 (8 bases). This CDR3 region has 15 residues. Germline V gene lookup returns CDR1 MGHRA and CDR2 YSYEKL. CDR3 DNA: TGCACCAGCAGCCCACGAACAGGGGGAGGGGAGACCCAGTACTTC. Its protein is CTSSPRTGGGETQYF.

CDR3 protein: CASSSRANPYEQYF. The CDR3 DNA sequence: TGTGCCAGTAGTAGCAGGGCAAATCCCTACGAGCAGTACTTC. The V and J genes are TRBV19 and TRBJ2-7; perhaps TRBD1 as D (5 bases). Per germline, CDR1 LNHDA and CDR2 SQIVND (reference sequence). The CDR3 sequence is 14 residues long. Trimming cost V 4 bases and J 2 bases, with 12 bases left between them.

The rearrangement joins TRBV28 to TRBJ1-5, with TRBD1 matching 7 bases. The germline V gene has CDR1 MDHEN and CDR2 SYDVKM. The CDR3 contains 17 residues. V shed 3 bases and J 0 bases; nucleotides not matched to a gene: 8. Written as DNA, the CDR3 is TGTGCCAGCAGTTTCGTCGGGACAGAGTATAGCAATCAGCCCCAGCATTTT. Translation gives CASSFVGTEYSNQPQHF.

As DNA, the CDR3 is TGTGCCAGCAGTTTAGGGGCTAGCGGGCCTTACGAGCAGTACTTC. Translated: CASSLGASGPYEQYF. The chain couples TRBV28 to TRBJ2-7, with 8 bases identical to TRBD2. CDR1 and CDR2 from the germline V gene are MDHEN and SYDVKM. After removal of 2 bases from V and 4 bases from J, the junction contained 7 bases not matched to a gene. The CDR3 loop spans 15 amino acids.

The gene calls are TRBV6-6 and TRBJ1-2; D may be TRBD1 (5 bases). This CDR3 is built from 13 residues. Looked up from germline, CDR1 is MNHNY and CDR2 is SVGAGI (reference sequence). Trimming cost V 6 bases and J 4 bases, with 12 bases left between them. The CDR3 loop is CASRGREGYGYTF. The CDR3 bases are TGTGCCAGCAGGGGCAGGGAGGGCTATGGCTACACCTTC.

For the CDR3, the DNA is TGTGCCAGCAGTGAAGGTTTTAGCGAGGCGTACAATGAGCAGTTCTTC. Its translation is CASSEGFSEAYNEQFF. The chain employs TRBV6-1 and TRBJ2-1; the D gene is possibly TRBD2 (5 bases). Looked up from germline, CDR1 is MNHNS and CDR2 is SASEGT. The CDR3 is 16 residues long. V lost 1 base to trimming and J lost 4 bases, with 14 bases between them.

The table lists this clone with a count of one. The V and J genes are TRBV5-1 and TRBJ2-2, with 10 bases identical to TRBD1. Germline trimming cut 6 bases from V and 5 bases from J; bases unmatched to any gene: 10. Germline V gives CDR1 SGHRS, CDR2 YFSETQ. The CDR3 covers 16 residues. Written as DNA, the CDR3 is TGCGCCAGCAAGAACACCGGGACAGGGGAGACCGGGGAGCTGTTTTTT. This encodes CASKNTGTGETGELFF.

This clone appeared once. V usage is TRBV28 and J usage is TRBJ1-1; D is perhaps TRBD1 (6 bases). The CDR3 totals 13 residues. The V gene lost 3 bases and the J gene lost 6 bases, with 11 bases spanning the gap. Germline V CDR1 and CDR2: MDHEN, SYDVKM. CDR3 in amino acids: CASSLNRAPEAFF. CDR3 DNA sequence: TGTGCCAGCAGTTTGAACAGGGCCCCTGAAGCTTTCTTT.

This clone was recorded once. The V gene is TRBV4-1, the J gene TRBJ2-3; 7 nucleotides align to TRBD2. CDR1 and CDR2 (germline): MGHRA, YSYEKL. With 4 bases clipped from V and 2 bases from J, the junction kept 6 bases outside the gene matches. The CDR3 totals 15 residues. As DNA, the CDR3 is TGCGCCAGCAGCCGCATAGGGACTAACACAGATACGCAGTATTTT. This gives the protein CASSRIGTNTDTQYF.

This clone has a single count. CDR3 loop: CASSPRGGSNTGELFF. CDR3 DNA: TGTGCCAGCAGCCCGCGGGGGGGAAGCAACACCGGGGAGCTGTTTTTT. V gene TRBV5-4 combines with J gene TRBJ2-2; TRBD2 agrees at 9 bases. The germline gives CDR1 SGHNT, CDR2 YYREEE (reference sequence). CDR3 length: 16 amino acids. V was clipped by 4 bases and J by 2 bases; unmatched bases: 6.